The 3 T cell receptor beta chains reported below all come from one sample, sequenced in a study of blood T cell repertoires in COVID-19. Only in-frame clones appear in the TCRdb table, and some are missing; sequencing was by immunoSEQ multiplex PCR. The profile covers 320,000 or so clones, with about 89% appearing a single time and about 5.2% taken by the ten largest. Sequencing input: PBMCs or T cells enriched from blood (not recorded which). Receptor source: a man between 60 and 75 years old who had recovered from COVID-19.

The CDR3, as DNA: TGTGCCAGCAGCTTATACCGGGGGACCTACGAGCAGTACTTC. Protein sequence: CASSLYRGTYEQYF. This sequence joins TRBV11-1 and TRBJ2-7, with D possibly matching TRBD2 (6 bases). Germline V gene lookup returns CDR1 SGHAT and CDR2 FQDESV (reference sequence). The CDR3 runs 14 residues. V gave up 2 bases and J gave up 2 bases, with 10 bases separating them.

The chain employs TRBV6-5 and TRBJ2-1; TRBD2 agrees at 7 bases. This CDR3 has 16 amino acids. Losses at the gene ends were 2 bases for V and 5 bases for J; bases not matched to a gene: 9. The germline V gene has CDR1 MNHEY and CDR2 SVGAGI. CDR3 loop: CASSYKGGWADNEQFF. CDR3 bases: TGTGCCAGCAGTTACAAGGGAGGGTGGGCCGACAATGAGCAGTTCTTC.

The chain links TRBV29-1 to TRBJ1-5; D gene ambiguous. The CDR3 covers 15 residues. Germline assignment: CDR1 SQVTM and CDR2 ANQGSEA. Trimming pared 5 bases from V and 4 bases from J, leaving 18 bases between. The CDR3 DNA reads TGCAGCGTTATTATATTTGGGAGCGGGAATCAGCCCCAGCATTTT. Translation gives CSVIIFGSGNQPQHF.